This note documents a single T cell receptor (beta chain) sequence. Its antigen is still unknown. The data are from a study of shared clonotypes between healthy human individuals. Study outcomes and limitations: An expected dependence of interdonor clonotype sharing on sequencing depth was noted. Only blood was sampled, and tissue TCR repertoires likely differ from blood ones.

V shed 0 bases and J shed 4 bases, with 15 bases lying between them. Germline assignment: CDR1 GTSNPN and CDR2 SVGIG (reference sequence). The CDR3 has 15 amino acids. Deep level was the assay's run setting. The repertoire was sequenced with immunoSEQ multiplex PCR; TCRdb's copy has only in-frame clones and lacks some. The table has about 2 million clones, roughly 96% seen once. The specimen was naive CD4+ T cells sorted from blood. Subset here: CD45RA+ positively selected. The sequence came from a man between 18 and 35 years old in good health. The rearrangement joins TRBV30 to TRBJ1-2, with D uncertain. CDR3 bases: TGTGCCTGGAGTGTATTTTCGGGCTTTTCCTATGGCTACACCTTC. Translated, it gives CAWSVFSGFSYGYTF.